A selection of T cell receptor beta chains follows, all from one sample in a study of metastatic and nonmetastatic thyroid tumors. TCRdb re-clonotyped the PCR reads through MiXCR. Here the sample spans roughly 89,000 clones, under 15% being singletons. Sequences were obtained from tumor tissue. The receptor set was obtained from a female donor with papillary thyroid cancer or a benign thyroid nodule (not recorded which). Some clones in this sample may be carry-over from other donors' samples. The CDR3 runs from the conserved cysteine through the conserved F or W. The D gene is left open where the match is weak. A row's size may be missing; if present it is once, few, many or a size class.

clone size,D gene,V gene,CDR3 length,J gene,CDR3 DNA,CDR3 protein
many,NA,TRBV12-3/TRBV12-4,13,TRBJ1-5,TGTGCCAGCAGTTTAGCGGTCGGTCAGCCCCAGCATTTT,CASSLAVGQPQHF
many,TRBD1,TRBV7-3,13,TRBJ1-6,TGTGCCAGCAGTTTGGACAGGAGCTCACCCCTCCACTTT,CASSLDRSSPLHF
few,NA,TRBV27,12,TRBJ2-7,TGTGCCGCGGGCGCCGGGGTCTACGAGCAGTACTTC,CAAGAGVYEQYF
many,TRBD2,TRBV28,16,TRBJ2-7,TGTGCCAGCAGGGGACTAGCGGGAGGGCCGGTGTACGAGCAGTACTTC,CASRGLAGGPVYEQYF
many,NA,TRBV6-1,12,TRBJ2-1,TGTGCCAGCCCCGCTGGGGTCGATGAGCAGTTCTTC,CASPAGVDEQFF
many,TRBD2,TRBV6-1,15,TRBJ2-5,TGTGCCAGCCTCTCTAGCGGGAGAATGCAAGAGACCCAGTACTTC,CASLSSGRMQETQYF
many,NA,TRBV5-1,17,TRBJ2-7,TGCGCCAGCAGCTACCGAAGCAGAGGGGCTGGTGGGTACGAGCAGTACTTC,CASSYRSRGAGGYEQYF
many,NA,TRBV5-6,14,TRBJ1-2,TGTGCCAGCAGTCCCGTGGGGGAAAGAGGTGGCTACACCTTC,CASSPVGERGGYTF
many,TRBD1,TRBV5-1,15,TRBJ2-1,TGCGCCAGCAGTCCCCGACAGGGGAGGTACAATGAGCAGTTCTTC,CASSPRQGRYNEQFF
many,TRBD1,TRBV18,14,TRBJ1-1,TGTGCCAGCTCATTCGACAGGGTGAACACTGAAGCTTTCTTT,CASSFDRVNTEAFF
many,TRBD2,TRBV2,14,TRBJ2-7,TGTGCCAGCAGTAGCGGGAGGGCCCCGAGGGAGCAGTACTTC,CASSSGRAPREQYF
few,NA,TRBV6-4,12,TRBJ1-2,TGTGCCAGCATAAACAGAAACTATGGCTACACCTTC,CASINRNYGYTF
many,TRBD2,TRBV30,16,TRBJ2-7,TGTGCCTGGAGTGGACTTGGTCACCGGGACTACTACGAGCAGTACTTC,CAWSGLGHRDYYEQYF
many,NA,TRBV7-9,14,TRBJ1-1,TGTGCCAGCAGCCGAGGGGGGATGAACACTGAAGCTTTCTTT,CASSRGGMNTEAFF
NA,NA,TRBV9,13,TRBJ2-2,TGTGCCAGCAGCCTGCAGGCCACCGGGGAGCTGTTTTTT,CASSLQATGELFF
many,NA,TRBV12-3/TRBV12-4,12,TRBJ2-5,TGTGCCAGCAGTCTACGGGCGGAGACCCAGTACTTC,CASSLRAETQYF
many,TRBD2,TRBV2,14,TRBJ2-5,TGTGCCAGCAGCGGACTAGCGGTACAAGAGACCCAGTACTTC,CASSGLAVQETQYF
NA,TRBD2,TRBV20-1,16,TRBJ2-7,TGCAGTGCTAGAGATAGGCGGGGGGCTGGAGGGATGGAGCAGTACTTC,CSARDRRGAGGMEQYF
many,TRBD1,TRBV3-1,13,TRBJ2-5,TGTGCCAGCGGCAGGGGGCTAGGAGAGACCCAGTACTTC,CASGRGLGETQYF
NA,NA,TRBV28,13,TRBJ1-5,TGTGCCAGCAGTTTACGGGTAGGTGAGCCCGAGCATTTT,CASSLRVGEPEHF
many,NA,TRBV4-1,16,TRBJ2-3,TGCGCCAACAGCCAAGGTCTCCAGGGCCTTGAAGATACGCAGTATTTT,CANSQGLQGLEDTQYF
many,TRBD1,TRBV5-8,14,TRBJ2-7,TGTGCCAGCAGTGGTAGGGACAGGGACTACGAGCAGTACTTC,CASSGRDRDYEQYF
many,NA,TRBV29-1,13,TRBJ2-1,TGCAGCGTTGATGGGAGCTCCTACAATGAGCAGTTCTTC,CSVDGSSYNEQFF
NA,NA,TRBV5-4,13,TRBJ1-1,TGTGCCAGCAGCTTCGACCGGAACACTGAAGCTTTCTTT,CASSFDRNTEAFF
medium-sized,TRBD2,TRBV6-4,17,TRBJ2-7,TGTGCCAGCAGTAACGTGGGGACTAGCGGGAGATCAAACGAGCAGTACTTC,CASSNVGTSGRSNEQYF
many,TRBD1,TRBV5-1,14,TRBJ2-7,TGCGCCAGCAGCTTGGAAACAGGGGCCTACGAGCAGTACTTC,CASSLETGAYEQYF
NA,TRBD1,TRBV2,13,TRBJ2-1,TGTGCCAGCACAGACGGGACAGTCAATGAGCAGTTCTTC,CASTDGTVNEQFF
NA,NA,TRBV29-1,13,TRBJ2-7,TGCAGCGTTGTGTCCAGGGCGAACTACGAGCAGTACTTC,CSVVSRANYEQYF
many,NA,TRBV7-6,14,TRBJ2-7,TGTGCCAGCAGCCGAGGGAAAAGCTCCTACGAGCAGTACTTC,CASSRGKSSYEQYF
many,TRBD1,TRBV6-1,15,TRBJ1-5,TGTGCCAGCACCGGACAGGGGGATTCCAATCAGCCCCAGCATTTT,CASTGQGDSNQPQHF
many,NA,TRBV3-1,11,TRBJ2-7,TGTGCCAGCAGCCACGGCTACGAGCAGTACTTC,CASSHGYEQYF
few,TRBD1,TRBV6-2/TRBV6-3,14,TRBJ2-7,TGTGCCAGCCATGGACAGGACCACTCCTACGAGCAGTACTTC,CASHGQDHSYEQYF
NA,NA,TRBV28,15,TRBJ2-2,TGTGCCAGCAGTTTATCCATGGGGTACACCGGGGAGCTGTTTTTT,CASSLSMGYTGELFF
many,NA,TRBV30,14,TRBJ2-7,TGTGCCTGGAGTGTACGAGGGAGCTCCTACGAGCAGTACTTC,CAWSVRGSSYEQYF
NA,NA,TRBV12-5,13,TRBJ2-5,TGTGCTAGTGGTTTGGTAAACCAAGAGACCCAGTACTTC,CASGLVNQETQYF
many,NA,TRBV6-1,17,TRBJ2-7,TGTGCCAGCAGTCCACGCCAGGCAGGGGGGACCCCCTACGAGCAGTACTTC,CASSPRQAGGTPYEQYF
many,NA,TRBV12-3/TRBV12-4,16,TRBJ2-1,TGTGCCAGCAGGTCTCTGGCCTGGAGCTCCTACAATGAGCAGTTCTTC,CASRSLAWSSYNEQFF
many,TRBD2,TRBV6-1,18,TRBJ2-2,TGTGCCAGCAGAGAGGGACTAGCGGGAGCGGCGAACACCGGGGAGCTGTTTTTT,CASREGLAGAANTGELFF
NA,NA,TRBV20-1,14,TRBJ2-5,TGCAGTGCTACACGGACTGGGCGGCAAGAGACCCAGTACTTC,CSATRTGRQETQYF
many,NA,TRBV20-1,13,TRBJ2-2,TGCAGTGCTGACCGATCGAACACCGGGGAGCTGTTTTTT,CSADRSNTGELFF
many,NA,TRBV12-3/TRBV12-4,15,TRBJ1-3,TGTGCCAGCAGTTTAACCAGCATAGCCGGAAACACCATATATTTT,CASSLTSIAGNTIYF
NA,TRBD2,TRBV20-1,14,TRBJ2-7,TGCAGTGCTAGCCCGTCGGAGGGAGGGCACGAGCAGTACTTC,CSASPSEGGHEQYF
many,NA,TRBV24-1,16,TRBJ2-2,TGTGCCACCAGTGATGCCATGGACTTAAACACCGGGGAGCTGTTTTTT,CATSDAMDLNTGELFF
many,NA,TRBV11-2,12,TRBJ2-7,TGTGCCAGCAGCTTAGAGGCTTACGAGCAGTACTTC,CASSLEAYEQYF
many,NA,TRBV10-3,15,TRBJ1-2,TGTGCCATCAGTGAGCCAAGACCTAGGAACTATGGCTACACCTTC,CAISEPRPRNYGYTF
NA,NA,TRBV10-2,12,TRBJ2-1,TGCGCCAGCATCAGGGGCGGGGCGGATCAGTTCTTC,CASIRGGADQFF
NA,TRBD2,TRBV7-2,18,TRBJ2-1,TGTGCCAGCAGCTTAGCGTGGGGCGGGAGGGCCCTGTACAATGAGCAGTTCTTC,CASSLAWGGRALYNEQFF
NA,NA,TRBV3-1,16,TRBJ2-5,TGTGCCAGCAGCCAAGACCTCGGGCTAGCCAGAGAGACCCAGTACTTC,CASSQDLGLARETQYF
many,TRBD2,TRBV5-1,16,TRBJ2-3,TGCGCCAGCAGCTTACTAAGCGGGAGCAACACAGATACGCAGTATTTT,CASSLLSGSNTDTQYF
many,NA,TRBV14,14,TRBJ1-3,TGTGCCAGCAGCCAACTGGGCCTGGGAAACACCATATATTTT,CASSQLGLGNTIYF
many,NA,TRBV6-1,11,TRBJ2-1,TGTGCCAGCAGAAGGGTCAATGAGCAGTTCTTC,CASRRVNEQFF
many,NA,TRBV6-1,13,TRBJ1-2,TGTGCCAGCACCATTTGGGGCCCCGAGGCTCACACCTTC,CASTIWGPEAHTF
many,TRBD1,TRBV14,15,TRBJ2-7,TGTGCCAGCAGCGAGACCGGGACAGTCTCCTACGAGCAGTACTTC,CASSETGTVSYEQYF
many,NA,TRBV7-2,16,TRBJ1-3,TGTGCCAGCAGCTTAGCTGGCGGGCGCTCTGGAAACACCATATATTTT,CASSLAGGRSGNTIYF
few,NA,TRBV5-4,17,TRBJ2-1,TGTGCCAGCAGCTTGGCCTCTTATGGCGGGCCGGGTGATGAGCAGTTCTTC,CASSLASYGGPGDEQFF
many,NA,TRBV7-8,13,TRBJ2-1,TGTGCCAGCAGCTTGGATTACTACAATGAGCAGTTCTTC,CASSLDYYNEQFF
many,NA,TRBV24-1,14,TRBJ1-2,TGTGCCACCAGTGATATAGGGGAGTCGGATGGCTACACCTTC,CATSDIGESDGYTF
NA,NA,TRBV2,16,TRBJ2-2,TGTGCCAGCAGTGAATTGAGTAGCCCGTCGGTAGTGGAGCTGTTTTTT,CASSELSSPSVVELFF